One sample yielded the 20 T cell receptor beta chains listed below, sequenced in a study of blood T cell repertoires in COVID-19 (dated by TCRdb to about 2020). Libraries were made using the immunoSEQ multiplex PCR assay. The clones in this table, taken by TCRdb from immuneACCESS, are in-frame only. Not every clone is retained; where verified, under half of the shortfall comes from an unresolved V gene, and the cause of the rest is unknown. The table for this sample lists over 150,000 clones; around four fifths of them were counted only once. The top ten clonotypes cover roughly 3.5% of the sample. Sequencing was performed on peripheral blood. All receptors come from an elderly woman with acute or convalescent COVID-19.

The CDR3 DNA is TGTGCCAGCAGTTCTAAAATTAGCTCCTACGAGCAGTACTTC. This translates into CASSSKISSYEQYF. This chain connects TRBV7-9 to TRBJ2-7; D gene unclear. With 6 bases removed from V and 0 bases from J, the gap between germline ends came to 12 bases. This CDR3 region has 14 residues. The germline V gene has CDR1 SEHNR and CDR2 FQNEAQ (reference sequence).

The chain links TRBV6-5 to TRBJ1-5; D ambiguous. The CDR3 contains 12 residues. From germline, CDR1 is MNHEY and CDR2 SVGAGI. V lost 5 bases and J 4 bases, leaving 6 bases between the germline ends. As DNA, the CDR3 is TGTGCCAGCAGTAGAGGGAATCAGCCCCAGCATTTT. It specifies CASSRGNQPQHF.

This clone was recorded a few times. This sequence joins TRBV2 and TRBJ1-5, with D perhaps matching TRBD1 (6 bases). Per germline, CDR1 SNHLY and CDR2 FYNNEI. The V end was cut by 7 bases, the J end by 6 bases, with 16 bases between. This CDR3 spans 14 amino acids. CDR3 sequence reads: CASNTGLSGQPQHF. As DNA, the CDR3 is TGTGCCAGCAATACAGGGCTTTCGGGTCAGCCCCAGCATTTT.

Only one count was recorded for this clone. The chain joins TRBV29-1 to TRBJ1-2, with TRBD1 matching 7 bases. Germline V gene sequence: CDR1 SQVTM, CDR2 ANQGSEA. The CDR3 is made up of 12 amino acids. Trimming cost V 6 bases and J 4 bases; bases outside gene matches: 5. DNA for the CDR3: TGCAGCGTCAGCCGGGACAGCTATGGCTACACCTTC. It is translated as CSVSRDSYGYTF. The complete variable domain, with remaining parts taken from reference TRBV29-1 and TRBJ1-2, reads SAVISQKPSRDICQRGTSLTIQCQVDSQVTMMFWYRQQPGQSLTLIATANQGSEATYESGFVIDKFPISRPNLTFSTLTVSNMSPEDSSIYLCSVSRDSYGYTFGSGTRLTVV.

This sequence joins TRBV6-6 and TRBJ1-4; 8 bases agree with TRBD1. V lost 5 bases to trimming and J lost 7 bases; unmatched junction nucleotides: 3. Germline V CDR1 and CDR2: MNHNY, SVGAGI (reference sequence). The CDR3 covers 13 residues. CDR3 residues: CASSDRGSEKLFF. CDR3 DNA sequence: TGTGCCAGCAGTGACAGGGGCTCTGAAAAACTGTTTTTT.

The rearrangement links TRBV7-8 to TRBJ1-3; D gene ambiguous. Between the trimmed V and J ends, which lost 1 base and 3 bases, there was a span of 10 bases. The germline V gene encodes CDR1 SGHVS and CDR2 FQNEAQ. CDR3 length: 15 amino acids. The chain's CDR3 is CASSLGGLGGNTIYF. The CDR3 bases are TGTGCCAGCAGCTTAGGAGGCCTTGGTGGAAACACCATATATTTT.

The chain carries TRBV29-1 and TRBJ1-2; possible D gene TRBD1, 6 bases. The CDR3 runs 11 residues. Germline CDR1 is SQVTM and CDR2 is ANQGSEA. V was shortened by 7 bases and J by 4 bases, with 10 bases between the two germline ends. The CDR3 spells CSARTAYGYTF. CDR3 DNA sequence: TGCAGCGCTCGGACAGCCTATGGCTACACCTTC.

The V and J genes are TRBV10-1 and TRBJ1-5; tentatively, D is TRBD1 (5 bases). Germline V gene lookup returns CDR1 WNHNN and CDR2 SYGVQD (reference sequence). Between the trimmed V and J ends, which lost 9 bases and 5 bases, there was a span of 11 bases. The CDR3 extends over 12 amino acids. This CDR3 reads CARSGGYQPQHF. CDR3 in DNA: TGCGCCAGGAGCGGGGGGTATCAGCCCCAGCATTTT.

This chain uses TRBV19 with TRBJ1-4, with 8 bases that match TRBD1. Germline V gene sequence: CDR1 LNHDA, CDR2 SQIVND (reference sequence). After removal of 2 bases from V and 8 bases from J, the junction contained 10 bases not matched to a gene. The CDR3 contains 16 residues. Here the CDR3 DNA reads TGTGCCAGTAGTATACCGCTCGGGACAGGCTGGGAAAAACTGTTTTTT. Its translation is CASSIPLGTGWEKLFF.

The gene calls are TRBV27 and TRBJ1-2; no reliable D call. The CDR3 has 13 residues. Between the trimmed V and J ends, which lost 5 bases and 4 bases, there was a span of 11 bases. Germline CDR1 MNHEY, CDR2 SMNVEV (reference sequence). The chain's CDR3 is CASSPRGAYGYTF. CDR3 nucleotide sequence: TGTGCCAGCAGTCCCCGCGGCGCCTATGGCTACACCTTC.

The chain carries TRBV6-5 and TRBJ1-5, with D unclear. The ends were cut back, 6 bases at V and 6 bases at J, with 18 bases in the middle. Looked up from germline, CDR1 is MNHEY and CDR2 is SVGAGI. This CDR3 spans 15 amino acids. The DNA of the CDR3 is TGTGCCAGCAGCTCCTCCGGAGGCGCGGGTCAGCCCCAGCATTTT. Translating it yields CASSSSGGAGQPQHF.

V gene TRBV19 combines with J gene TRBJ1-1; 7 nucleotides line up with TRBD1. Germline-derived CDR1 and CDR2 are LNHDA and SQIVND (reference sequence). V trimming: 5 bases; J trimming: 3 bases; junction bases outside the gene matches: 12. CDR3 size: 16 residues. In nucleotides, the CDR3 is TGTGCCAGTAGTTTAAGACAGGGTCTCTCGCACACTGAAGCTTTCTTT. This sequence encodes CASSLRQGLSHTEAFF.

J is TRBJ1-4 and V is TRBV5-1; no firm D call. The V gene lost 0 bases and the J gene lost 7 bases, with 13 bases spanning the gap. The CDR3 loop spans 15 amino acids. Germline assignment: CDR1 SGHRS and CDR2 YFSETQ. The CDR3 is CASSLVGSPGEKLFF. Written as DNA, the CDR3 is TGCGCCAGCAGCTTGGTCGGCAGCCCGGGTGAAAAACTGTTTTTT.

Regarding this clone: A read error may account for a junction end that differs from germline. CDR3 in DNA: TGCGCCCGCAGCCAAGCCCCGACGGGGGCGGGGGGGTCAGATACGCAGTATTTT. It codes for CARSQAPTGAGGSDTQYF. The chain couples TRBV4-3 to TRBJ2-3, with 9 bases aligning to TRBD2. This CDR3 is built from 18 residues. The V gene's germline CDR1 is LGHNA and CDR2 YSLEER.

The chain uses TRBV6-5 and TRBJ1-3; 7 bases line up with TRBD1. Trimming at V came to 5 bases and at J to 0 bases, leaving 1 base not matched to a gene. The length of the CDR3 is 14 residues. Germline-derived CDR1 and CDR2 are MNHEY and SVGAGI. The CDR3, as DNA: TGTGCCAGCAGTAACAGGGGCTCTGGAAACACCATATATTTT. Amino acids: CASSNRGSGNTIYF.

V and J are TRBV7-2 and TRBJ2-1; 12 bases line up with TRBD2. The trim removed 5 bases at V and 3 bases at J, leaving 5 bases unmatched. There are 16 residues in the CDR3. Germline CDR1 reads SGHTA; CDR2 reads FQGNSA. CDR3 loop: CASSQGLAGIYNEQFF. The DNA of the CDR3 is TGTGCCAGCAGCCAAGGACTAGCGGGGATCTACAATGAGCAGTTCTTC.

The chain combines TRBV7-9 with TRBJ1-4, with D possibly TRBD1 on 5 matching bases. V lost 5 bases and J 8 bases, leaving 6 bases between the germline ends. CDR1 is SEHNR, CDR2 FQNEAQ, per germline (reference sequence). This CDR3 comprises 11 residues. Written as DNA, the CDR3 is TGTGCCAGCAGCCCAGGGGAAAAACTGTTTTTT. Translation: CASSPGEKLFF.

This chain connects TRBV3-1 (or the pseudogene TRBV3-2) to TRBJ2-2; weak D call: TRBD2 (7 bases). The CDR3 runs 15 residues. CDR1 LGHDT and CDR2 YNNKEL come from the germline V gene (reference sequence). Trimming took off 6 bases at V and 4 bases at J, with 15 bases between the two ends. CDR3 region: CASRRGAQGTGELFF. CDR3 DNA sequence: TGTGCCAGCAGACGGGGGGCGCAGGGCACCGGGGAGCTGTTTTTT.

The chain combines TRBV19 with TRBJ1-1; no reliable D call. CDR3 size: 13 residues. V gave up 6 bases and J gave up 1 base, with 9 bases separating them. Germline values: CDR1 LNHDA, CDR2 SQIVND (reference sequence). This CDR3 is CASSKTENTEAFF. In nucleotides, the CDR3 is TGTGCCAGTAGCAAAACAGAGAACACTGAAGCTTTCTTT.

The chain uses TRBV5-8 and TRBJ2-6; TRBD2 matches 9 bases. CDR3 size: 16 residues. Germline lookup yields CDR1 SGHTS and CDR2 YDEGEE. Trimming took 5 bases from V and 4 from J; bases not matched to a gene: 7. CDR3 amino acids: CASRPAGGFGANVLTF. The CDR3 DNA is TGTGCCAGCAGACCCGCGGGGGGGTTCGGGGCCAACGTCCTGACTTTC. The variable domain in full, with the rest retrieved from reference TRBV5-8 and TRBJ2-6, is EAGVTQSPTHLIKTRGQQATLRCSPISGHTSVYWYQQALGLGLQFLLWYDEGEERNRGNFPPRFSGRQFPNYSSELNVNALELEDSALYLCASRPAGGFGANVLTFGAGSRLTVL.